This T cell receptor (beta chain) was retrieved from a study of CD8+ T cells in alopecia areata. At the level of the study: Treatment of the treated patients consisted of oral tofacitinib, 5 to 10 mg twice daily. The investigators scored severity in treated patients by the percentage of affected scalp area.

V was clipped by 5 bases and J by 15 bases, with 20 bases between them. Germline V gives CDR1 SGHTA, CDR2 FQGNSA. This CDR3 region has 13 residues. This clone was seen only a few times. The treatment is: oral pan-JAK inhibitor, 5-10 mg twice daily. The authors sorted CD4+ and CD8+ T cells from PBMCs. Sequencing templates came from extracted RNA that was reverse transcribed into cDNA. Using immunoSEQ multiplex PCR, the repertoire was profiled, and TCRdb retains in-frame clones only, with some absent. The sample consists of under 250,000 clones, under 75% of them appearing once. The clonotype comes from a human donor with alopecia areata. V gene TRBV7-2 combines with J gene TRBJ2-1; a weak D match, TRBD2 (5 bases). This material consisted of CD4+ T cells sorted from blood, taken at week 4, from a patient treated with tofacitinib. The CDR3 coding sequence is TGTGCCAGCAGCCCCCGCGGGCAGCAGCGTTCGTTCTTC. Its translation is CASSPRGQQRSFF.